This passage covers 20 T cell receptor beta chains from one sample sequenced in a study of identical twins' blood T cells. Using its own MiXCR run on the 5' RACE reads, TCRdb lists one record per CDR3 protein. The sample holds roughly 340,000 distinct CDR3 sequences; more than 25% are singletons and the top ten take around 5.6%. Source material: PBMCs. The receptors were gathered from a woman aged 18-49 years in good health.

This clonotype has more than one count but fewer than ten. The rearrangement links TRBV29-1 to TRBJ2-3; D gene ambiguous. CDR3 length: 11 residues. Deletions cut 7 bases from V and 4 bases from J, with 9 bases between. Germline CDR1 reads SQVTM; CDR2 reads ANQGSEA. The CDR3 coding sequence is TGCAGCGGTGGGCCGCCAGATACGCAGTATTTT. Translated, it gives CSGGPPDTQYF.

In its sample, this clonotype was seen once. The chain carries TRBV5-1 and TRBJ2-1; the match to TRBD2 covers 11 bases. This CDR3 is 16 amino acids long. Germline trimming cut 2 bases from V and 15 bases from J; bases unmatched to any gene: 16. Germline V lookup: CDR1 SGHRS, CDR2 YFSETQ. The CDR3 loop is CASSFLGLAGGWSMFF. The CDR3 DNA reads as TGCGCCAGCAGCTTCTTGGGGCTAGCGGGAGGCTGGTCCATGTTCTTC.

This sequence joins TRBV5-1 and TRBJ2-3, with D unresolved. The CDR3 is made up of 15 amino acids. The V gene lost 1 base and the J gene lost 1 base, with 10 bases spanning the gap. Germline CDR1 reads SGHRS; CDR2 reads YFSETQ. CDR3 residues: CASSLYVDGTDTQYF. DNA of the CDR3: TGCGCCAGCAGCTTGTATGTTGACGGCACAGATACGCAGTATTTT.

This clonotype occurred many times. The rearrangement joins TRBV19 to TRBJ2-7, with D unresolved. Looked up from germline, CDR1 is LNHDA and CDR2 is SQIVND (reference sequence). The CDR3 spans 15 residues. Trimming stripped 3 bases from V and 5 bases from J, with 17 bases between. This CDR3 reads CASSIRGVGSDEQYF. In DNA form, the CDR3 reads TGTGCCAGTAGTATCCGAGGTGTTGGTTCCGACGAGCAGTACTTC.

The chain links TRBV19 to TRBJ1-5; no definite D call. Trimming took 4 bases from V and 4 from J, leaving 20 bases between them. The CDR3 spans 17 residues. Germline CDR1 LNHDA, CDR2 SQIVND (reference sequence). This CDR3 is CASSNPLKGWGNQPQHF. The CDR3 nucleotides read TGTGCCAGTAGTAACCCCCTTAAGGGTTGGGGTAATCAGCCCCAGCATTTT.

The table lists this clonotype with a count of one. CDR3 in amino acids: CASSVDPISRTGELFF. The CDR3 region has the DNA TGTGCCAGCAGCGTAGACCCCATTTCTAGGACCGGGGAGCTGTTTTTT. The J gene is TRBJ2-2, the V gene TRBV9; D remains unclear. Between the trimmed V and J ends, which lost 0 bases and 5 bases, there was a span of 14 bases. CDR3 length: 16 amino acids. Germline V gene lookup returns CDR1 SGDLS and CDR2 YYNGEE. Full variable domain (outside the CDR3, taken from reference TRBV9 and TRBJ2-2): DSGVTQTPKHLITATGQRVTLRCSPRSGDLSVYWYQQSLDQGLQFLIQYYNGEERAKGNILERFSAQQFPDLHSELNLSSLELGDSALYFCASSVDPISRTGELFFGEGSRLTVL.

In the case of this clonotype: A much more abundant neighbour one base away suggests this may be a read error. The chain combines TRBV29-1 with TRBJ1-2; TRBD1 might be the D (6 bases). CDR1 and CDR2 from the germline V gene are SQVTM and ANQGSEA. This CDR3 is built from 11 residues. The CDR3 region is CSEGGTHGYAF. The CDR3 DNA reads TGCAGCGAAGGGGGAACCCATGGCTACGCCTTC.

The chain links TRBV7-2 to TRBJ1-5, with TRBD1 matching over 8 bases. The CDR3 is made up of 16 amino acids. Germline trimming cut 1 base from V and 2 bases from J; bases unmatched to any gene: 4. CDR1 is SGHTA and CDR2 is FQGNSA in the germline V gene. This chain's CDR3 is CASSLDGTGRNQPQHF. In DNA form, the CDR3 reads TGTGCCAGCAGCTTAGATGGGACAGGTCGCAATCAGCCCCAGCATTTT.

V gene TRBV12-5 combines with J gene TRBJ1-1; D is unclear. This CDR3 is built from 12 residues. Germline V gives CDR1 LGHNT, CDR2 FRNRAP. Deletions cut 4 bases from V and 0 bases from J, with 3 bases between. CDR3 residues: CASGYLNTEAFF. CDR3 in DNA: TGTGCTAGTGGTTATCTGAACACTGAAGCTTTCTTT.

This clonotype was detected a few times. The V gene is TRBV20-1, the J gene TRBJ1-5, with D possibly TRBD1 on 6 matching bases. The CDR3 consists of 13 residues. V was shortened by 4 bases and J by 7 bases, with 14 bases between the two germline ends. The germline gives CDR1 DFQATT, CDR2 SNEGSKA (reference sequence). The CDR3 coding sequence is TGCAGTGCTATAAACGGACAGTTCCAGCCCCAGCATTTT. The encoded protein is CSAINGQFQPQHF.

The genes are TRBV5-1 and TRBJ1-2; possible D gene TRBD1, 5 bases. The V gene's germline CDR1 is SGHRS and CDR2 YFSETQ. The CDR3 runs to 15 residues. Trimming removed 7 bases at V and 8 bases at J, with 24 bases between. This CDR3 is CASFTIPDSFAGYTF. The CDR3 nucleotides are TGCGCCAGCTTCACAATCCCCGACAGTTTCGCGGGCTACACCTTC.

The table lists this clonotype with a few counts. The CDR3, as DNA: TGCAGTGCTAGGGGCTTGTCCTCCGGGACAGCCTATGGCTACACCTTC. Amino acids: CSARGLSSGTAYGYTF. The gene calls are TRBV20-1 and TRBJ1-2; 7 bases map to TRBD1. This CDR3 spans 16 amino acids. Germline V gene sequence: CDR1 DFQATT, CDR2 SNEGSKA (reference sequence). The V and J ends lost 3 bases and 4 bases, in that order; junction bases with no gene match: 14.

This clonotype was observed at least ten times. V is TRBV29-1 and J is TRBJ2-1; D is unclear. The CDR3 sequence is 10 residues long. The germline V and J ends were trimmed by 5 bases and 7 bases, with 6 bases remaining between them. The germline CDR1 and CDR2 sequences are SQVTM and ANQGSEA. The CDR3 protein is CSVLGNEQFF. CDR3 nucleotides: TGCAGCGTTTTAGGGAATGAGCAGTTCTTC.

The sample holds a few counts of this clonotype. J is TRBJ1-1 and V is TRBV29-1, with 8 bases identical to TRBD1. With V trimmed by 5 bases and J by 4 bases, 6 bases remained unmatched. Germline V gene lookup returns CDR1 SQVTM and CDR2 ANQGSEA. The CDR3 runs to 13 residues. CDR3 sequence: CSVYYRGVTEAFF. The DNA of the CDR3 is TGCAGCGTTTACTACAGGGGGGTCACTGAAGCTTTCTTT.

V is TRBV18 and J is TRBJ2-7; 9 bases agree with TRBD1. The V segment lost 2 bases and the J segment 4 bases; nucleotides outside the gene matches: 12. This CDR3 contains 17 residues. CDR1 and CDR2 (germline): KGHSH, LQKENI. CDR3 nucleotides: TGTGCCAGCTCACCAGTCCCGGGACAGGGAATGAAGTACGAGCAGTACTTC. Translated: CASSPVPGQGMKYEQYF.

The chain uses TRBV20-1 and TRBJ1-3, with unresolved D. This CDR3 is 15 amino acids long. V lost 6 bases to trimming and J lost 0 bases, with 15 bases between them. Germline V gene data show CDR1 as DFQATT and CDR2 as SNEGSKA (reference sequence). The CDR3 here is CSALPGRTSGNTIYF. DNA of the CDR3: TGCAGTGCCCTTCCCGGGCGCACCTCTGGAAACACCATATATTTT.

The rearrangement joins TRBV11-2 to TRBJ2-7; D ambiguous. This CDR3 contains 14 residues. Germline-derived CDR1 and CDR2 are SGHAT and FQNNGV. Trimming cost V 1 base and J 1 base, with 8 bases left between them. The CDR3 protein is CASSLGLVSYEQYF. The CDR3 DNA reads TGTGCCAGCAGCTTAGGACTGGTTTCCTACGAGCAGTACTTC.

This clonotype was recorded many times. The chain has TRBV29-1 and TRBJ1-3, with 7 nucleotides matching TRBD1. CDR3 length equals 16 residues. V lost 0 bases to trimming and J lost 1 base; unmatched junction nucleotides: 6. Per germline, CDR1 SQVTM and CDR2 ANQGSEA. The CDR3 protein is CSVEDREGASGNTIYF. The CDR3, as DNA: TGCAGCGTTGAAGATCGTGAGGGGGCTTCTGGAAACACCATATATTTT.

This chain uses TRBV10-3 with TRBJ2-7; D possibly corresponds to TRBD1 (5 bases). V shed 5 bases and J shed 6 bases, with 17 bases lying between them. The CDR3 runs to 14 residues. Germline V gene sequence: CDR1 ENHRY, CDR2 SYGVKD. The CDR3 protein is CAISPGQIQTEQYF. The CDR3 bases are TGTGCCATCAGTCCTGGACAAATTCAAACCGAGCAGTACTTC.

About this clonotype: No conserved phenylalanine or tryptophan is present at the end of the CDR3, so a read error is the likely explanation. V usage is TRBV6-6 and J usage is TRBJ2-1; D might be TRBD1 (6 bases). The germline V gene encodes CDR1 MNHNY and CDR2 SVGAGI (reference sequence). Trimming left V 7 bases short and J 4 bases short, with 14 bases between. The CDR3 contains 14 residues. CDR3 loop: CASTATGPYNEQFL. The CDR3 DNA reads as TGTGCCAGCACCGCGACAGGACCTTACAATGAGCAGTTCCTC.